Listed below are T cell receptor beta chains from one sample, sequenced in a study of cytomegalovirus exposure and HLA in healthy donors. Data came from immunoSEQ multiplex PCR; TCRdb stores just in-frame clones and leaves some out. Of about 85,000 clones in the sample, 80% were seen once. Sequencing used PBMCs. All receptors come from a man between 50 and 59 years old in good health and CMV-seropositive. The CDR3 runs from the conserved cysteine through the conserved F or W. Fields, in order: CDR3 length, V gene, J gene, D gene, CDR3 protein. The D gene is left open where the match is weak.

16	TRBV4-1	TRBJ2-7	NA	CASSQVYGGSSYEQYF
13	TRBV7-9	TRBJ2-7	NA	CASSLPGAYEQYF
15	TRBV5-1	TRBJ2-7	NA	CASSLQNTGISEQYF
16	TRBV4-1	TRBJ2-2	NA	CASSQEVRANTGELFF
13	TRBV6-5	TRBJ2-7	NA	CASSEVRSYEQYF
15	TRBV4-1	TRBJ1-2	TRBD1	CASSQISDRSYGYTF
14	TRBV30	TRBJ1-5	NA	CAWSVNMRDQPQHF
14	TRBV7-7	TRBJ2-7	TRBD1	CASSLGQDATEQYF
17	TRBV4-1	TRBJ2-7	TRBD1	CASSQEGPLQGAYEQYF
15	TRBV5-4	TRBJ2-7	TRBD1	CASSYTGTGTYEQYF
15	TRBV7-8	TRBJ2-7	TRBD2	CASRPLAGGPYEQYF
14	TRBV5-4	TRBJ2-7	TRBD1	CASSRRDRAGEQYF
14	TRBV10-1	TRBJ2-1	TRBD1	CASRAGTGGSEQFF
15	TRBV4-3	TRBJ2-1	NA	CASSQVSAGNNEQFF
13	TRBV7-9	TRBJ1-1	NA	CSSSFGEIAEAFF
15	TRBV6-5	TRBJ2-3	TRBD2	CASSYYTSGRDTQYF